What follows is one T cell receptor beta chain and its context. These data originate in a study of CD8 T cells in Susac syndrome. The V gene lost 0 bases and the J gene lost 0 bases, with 4 bases spanning the gap. Germline CDR1 and CDR2: SGDLS and YYNGEE. This CDR3 is 14 amino acids long. Reverse transcription of roughly 0.5 to 1 ug RNA was carried out with random hexamers. TCRdb re-called the immunoSEQ multiplex PCR reads with MiXCR, one entry per CDR3 protein. Seen here are roughly 80,000 distinct CDR3 sequences, roughly 95% observed once, and the top ten hold about 0.47%. The V gene is TRBV9, the J gene TRBJ1-3; D unresolved. Material: CD8+ T cells from PBMCs. The TCR comes from a human donor with Susac syndrome. The CDR3 region is CASSVVDSGNTIYF. The CDR3 DNA reads as TGTGCCAGCAGCGTAGTAGACTCTGGAAACACCATATATTTT.